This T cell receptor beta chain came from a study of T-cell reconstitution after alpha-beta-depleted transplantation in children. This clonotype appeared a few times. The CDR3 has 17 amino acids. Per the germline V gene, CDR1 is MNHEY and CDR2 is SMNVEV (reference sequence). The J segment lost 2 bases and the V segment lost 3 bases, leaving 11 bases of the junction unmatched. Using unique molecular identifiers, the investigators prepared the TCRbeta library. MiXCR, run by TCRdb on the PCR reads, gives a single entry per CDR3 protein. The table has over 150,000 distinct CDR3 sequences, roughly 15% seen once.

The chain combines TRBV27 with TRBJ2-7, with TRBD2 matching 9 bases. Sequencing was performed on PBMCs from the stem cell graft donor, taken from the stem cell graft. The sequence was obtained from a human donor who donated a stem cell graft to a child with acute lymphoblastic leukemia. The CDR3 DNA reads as TGTGCCAGCAGTTTGATTGGTTTGCGGGAGGGCCCCTACGAGCAGTACTTC. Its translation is CASSLIGLREGPYEQYF.